This note documents a single T cell receptor (beta chain) sequence. The antigen is not known. The PCR made use of 60 Vbeta and 13 Jbeta primers. Sequencing used immunoSEQ multiplex PCR; TCRdb keeps in-frame clones, though not all of them. This sample yields about 150,000 clones, of which over 70% are seen a single time; over 10% belongs to the top ten. These donors counted as nominally healthy when sampled, but unrecorded immune exposures were likely. These data come from a study of cytomegalovirus exposure and HLA in healthy donors. Regarding the study as a whole: High sensitivity and specificity were reportedly achieved when the classifier diagnosed cytomegalovirus status. There were several of the most significant clusters that appeared linked to common viral pathogens in a later analysis. The authors later linked a missense DCLRE1C variant to TCR beta V- and J-gene trimming.

The CDR3 consists of 15 residues. Germline CDR1 is SGHDT and CDR2 is YYEEEE. V was clipped by 0 bases and J by 6 bases, with 14 bases between them. The chain recombines TRBV5-6 with TRBJ2-3, with a weak D call TRBD2 (5 bases). The sequence derives from a man aged 25 to 45 in good health and CMV-seropositive. The source material was PBMCs. This CDR3 is CASSLAGLELDTQYF. The CDR3 DNA reads TGTGCCAGCAGCTTGGCCGGACTGGAGCTGGATACGCAGTATTTT.